What follows describes a single T cell receptor beta chain. Its specificity is unknown. The data stem from a study of T-cell reconstitution after alpha-beta-depleted transplantation in children. Study-level results: Fresh T-cell production supplied most of the T-cell counts and diversity seen one year after transplant.

Unique molecular identifiers tagged the TCRbeta library. TCRdb analysed the PCR reads with MiXCR anew, one entry per CDR3 protein. The sample consists of nearly 250,000 distinct CDR3 sequences, under 9.5% of them appearing once. V was trimmed by 1 base and J by 5 bases, leaving 8 bases between them. This CDR3 has 13 residues. Per the germline V gene, CDR1 is LNHNV and CDR2 is YYDKDF (reference sequence). The starting material was PBMCs, mostly from graft donor cells, obtained 180 days after TCRalphabeta/CD19-depleted stem cell transplant. This sequence originates from a male patient younger than 18 who had a stem cell transplant for acute lymphoblastic leukemia, so the T cells may come from the graft donor. This sequence joins TRBV15 and TRBJ2-5; D gene ambiguous. CDR3 in amino acids: CATSRAPEETQYF. The CDR3 bases are TGTGCCACCAGCAGAGCCCCAGAGGAGACCCAGTACTTC.